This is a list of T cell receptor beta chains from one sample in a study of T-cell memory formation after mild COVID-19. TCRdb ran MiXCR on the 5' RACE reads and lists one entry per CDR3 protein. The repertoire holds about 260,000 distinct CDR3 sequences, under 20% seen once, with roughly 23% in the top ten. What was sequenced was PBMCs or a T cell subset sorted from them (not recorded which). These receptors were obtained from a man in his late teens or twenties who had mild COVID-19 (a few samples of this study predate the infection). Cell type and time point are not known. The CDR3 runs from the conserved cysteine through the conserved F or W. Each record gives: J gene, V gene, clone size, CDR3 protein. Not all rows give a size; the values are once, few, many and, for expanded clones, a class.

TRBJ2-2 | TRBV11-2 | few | CASSFTAGELFF
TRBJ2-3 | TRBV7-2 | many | CASSLTSGGAADTQYF
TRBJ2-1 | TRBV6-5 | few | CASSPREGGEQFF
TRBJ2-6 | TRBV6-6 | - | CASRNPGQNSGANVLTF
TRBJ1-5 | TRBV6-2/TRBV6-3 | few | CASSYEVTANQPQHF
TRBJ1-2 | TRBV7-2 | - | CASSLAALQGYGYTF
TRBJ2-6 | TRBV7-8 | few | CASSLVSSQFPGANVLTF
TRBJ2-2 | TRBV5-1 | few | CASSFLDGTGYTGELFF
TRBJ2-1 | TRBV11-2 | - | CASSSHRGVTYNEQFF
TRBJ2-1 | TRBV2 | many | CASRLAGYNEQFF
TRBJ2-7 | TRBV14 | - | CASSRVGVYEQYF
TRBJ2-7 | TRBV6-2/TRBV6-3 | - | CASSYSRQGDYEQYF
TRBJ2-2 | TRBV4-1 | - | CASSRAENTGELFF
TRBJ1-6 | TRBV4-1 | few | CASSQDWSGQLNSPLHF
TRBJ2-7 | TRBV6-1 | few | CASPGQGAGEQYF
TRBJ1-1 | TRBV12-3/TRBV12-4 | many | CASSRDRRRAEAFF
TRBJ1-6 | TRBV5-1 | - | CASSRLGVVNSPLHF
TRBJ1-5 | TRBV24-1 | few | CATSDSNGGNQPQHF
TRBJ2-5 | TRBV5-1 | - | CASSFYSGGEETQYF
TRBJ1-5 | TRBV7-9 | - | CASSLDGGTWQPQHF
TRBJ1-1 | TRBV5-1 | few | CASSSYRGLPNTEAFF
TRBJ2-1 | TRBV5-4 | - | CASSPGGLVEQFF
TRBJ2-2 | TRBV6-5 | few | CASSYSVHTGELFF
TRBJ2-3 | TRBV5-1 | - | CARSADNTDTQYF
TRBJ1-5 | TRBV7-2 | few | CASSLAADQPQHF
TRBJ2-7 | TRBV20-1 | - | CSAHKEVAYEQYF
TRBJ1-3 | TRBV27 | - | CASRPAGLSGNTIYF
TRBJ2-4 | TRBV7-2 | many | CASSSTPQIAKNIQYF
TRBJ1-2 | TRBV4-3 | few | CASSFDRGPFGGYTF
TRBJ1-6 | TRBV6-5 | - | CASRDRGSPLHF
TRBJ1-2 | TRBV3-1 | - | CASSYRRARENGYTF